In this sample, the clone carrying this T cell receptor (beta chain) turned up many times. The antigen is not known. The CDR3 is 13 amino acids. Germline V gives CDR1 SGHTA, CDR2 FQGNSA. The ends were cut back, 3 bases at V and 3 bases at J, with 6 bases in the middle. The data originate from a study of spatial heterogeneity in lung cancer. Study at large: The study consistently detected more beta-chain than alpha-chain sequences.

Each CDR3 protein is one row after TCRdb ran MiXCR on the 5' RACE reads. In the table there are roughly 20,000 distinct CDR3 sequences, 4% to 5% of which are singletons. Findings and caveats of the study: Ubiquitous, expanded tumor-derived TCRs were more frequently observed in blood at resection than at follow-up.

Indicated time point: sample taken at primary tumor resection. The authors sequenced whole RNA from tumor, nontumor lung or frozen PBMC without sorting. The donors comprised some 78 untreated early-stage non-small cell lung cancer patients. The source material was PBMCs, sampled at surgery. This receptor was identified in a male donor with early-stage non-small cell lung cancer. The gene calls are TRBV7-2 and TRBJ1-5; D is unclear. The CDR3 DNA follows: TGTGCCAGCAGCTTGGAGGCCAATCAGCCCCAGCATTTT. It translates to CASSLEANQPQHF.